Listed below are T cell receptor beta chains from one sample, sequenced in a study of T cell responses to AZD1222 COVID-19 vaccine. Method: immunoSEQ multiplex PCR; TCRdb's copy keeps in-frame clones and lacks some. The table records more than 150,000 clones, 91% of them present only once. This sample comprised peripheral blood, obtained on day 0 of AZD1222 vaccination. The receptors shown here come from an adult in good health. CDR3s include the opening cysteine and the closing phenylalanine or tryptophan. The order of the fields is D gene, J gene, V gene, CDR3 protein, CDR3 DNA. The D gene is left open where the match is weak.

NA	TRBJ1-1	TRBV29-1	CSARTDMNTEAFF	TGCAGCGCGAGGACGGATATGAACACTGAAGCTTTCTTT
NA	TRBJ1-6	TRBV6-1	CASSEGNSYNSPLHF	TGTGCCAGCAGTGAAGGGAACTCCTATAATTCACCCCTCCACTTT
NA	TRBJ1-1	TRBV4-3	CASSQDSGVYAEAFF	TGCGCCAGCAGCCAAGATTCTGGGGTTTATGCTGAAGCTTTCTTT
NA	TRBJ2-1	TRBV29-1	CSVGYNEQFF	TGCAGCGTTGGCTACAATGAGCAGTTCTTC
NA	TRBJ1-4	TRBV6-1	CASSEIRVTNEKLFF	TGTGCCAGCAGTGAAATCAGGGTTACTAATGAAAAACTGTTTTTT
NA	TRBJ1-2	TRBV6-1	CASSEGDLVSRAQRDGYTF	TGTGCCAGCAGTGAAGGGGACTTGGTGAGCAGGGCGCAAAGAGATGGCTACACCTTC
NA	TRBJ2-7	TRBV28	CASSSPFEQYF	TGTGCCAGCAGTTCCCCCTTCGAGCAGTACTTC
NA	TRBJ2-2	TRBV19	CASSIAANTGELFF	TGTGCCAGTAGTATAGCAGCCAACACCGGGGAGCTGTTTTTT
NA	TRBJ2-7	TRBV28	CASGQPYEQYF	TGTGCCAGCGGACAACCCTACGAGCAGTACTTC
NA	TRBJ1-5	TRBV5-5	CASSYSQGTVSNQPQHF	TGTGCCAGCAGCTACTCACAGGGTACGGTTAGCAATCAGCCCCAGCATTTT
NA	TRBJ2-2	TRBV11-2	CASSSWFAGELFF	TGTGCCAGCAGCTCCTGGTTCGCCGGGGAGCTGTTTTTT
NA	TRBJ1-2	TRBV5-1	CASSFIAGSAGYTF	TGCGCCAGCAGCTTCATAGCAGGGAGTGCTGGCTACACCTTC
TRBD1	TRBJ1-6	TRBV2	CASRFRDRGNSPLHF	TGTGCCAGCAGGTTCCGGGACAGGGGTAATTCACCCCTCCACTTT
NA	TRBJ1-1	TRBV5-1	CASAGGAMMNTEAFF	TGCGCCAGCGCTGGAGGGGCCATGATGAACACTGAAGCTTTCTTT
NA	TRBJ2-7	TRBV6-5	CASSSYKGGYEQYF	TGTGCCAGCAGCTCCTATAAAGGGGGCTACGAGCAGTACTTC
TRBD1	TRBJ2-7	TRBV14	CASRRTGGTYEQYF	TGTGCCAGCAGGAGGACAGGGGGTACGTACGAGCAGTACTTC
NA	TRBJ1-5	TRBV6-1	CASSEGVVGNQPQHF	TGTGCCAGCAGTGAAGGGGTCGTGGGCAATCAGCCCCAGCATTTT
TRBD1	TRBJ1-1	TRBV28	CASRYDQGAGTEAFF	TGTGCCAGCAGGTACGATCAGGGGGCTGGGACTGAAGCTTTCTTT
TRBD2	TRBJ2-1	TRBV6-5	CASRYKREVLNEQFF	TGTGCCAGCAGATATAAGCGGGAAGTGTTGAATGAGCAGTTCTTC
NA	TRBJ1-5	TRBV5-4	CARGYREVYSNQPQHF	TGTGCCAGGGGTTACAGGGAGGTTTATAGCAATCAGCCCCAGCATTTT